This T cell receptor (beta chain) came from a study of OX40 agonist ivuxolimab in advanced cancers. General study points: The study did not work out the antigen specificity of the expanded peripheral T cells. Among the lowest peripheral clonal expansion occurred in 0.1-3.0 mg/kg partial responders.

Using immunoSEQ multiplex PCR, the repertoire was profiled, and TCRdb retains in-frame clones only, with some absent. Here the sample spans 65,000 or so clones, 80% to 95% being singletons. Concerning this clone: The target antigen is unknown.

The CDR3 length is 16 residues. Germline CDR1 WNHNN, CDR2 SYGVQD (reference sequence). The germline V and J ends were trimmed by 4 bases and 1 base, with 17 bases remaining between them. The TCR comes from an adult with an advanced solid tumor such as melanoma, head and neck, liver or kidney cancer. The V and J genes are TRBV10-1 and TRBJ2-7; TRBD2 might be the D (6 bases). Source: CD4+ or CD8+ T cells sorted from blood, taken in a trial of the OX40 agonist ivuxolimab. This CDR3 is CASSGGGQEGSYEQYF. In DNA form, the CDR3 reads TGCGCCAGCAGTGGTGGAGGCCAGGAGGGTTCCTACGAGCAGTACTTC.